This TCR beta chain is drawn from a study of blood T cell repertoires in COVID-19. Authors' processing steps: From reference gene primer amplification, estimates of nucleated cell counts were derived. Assay: immunoSEQ multiplex PCR; the TCRdb copy retains only in-frame clones and omits some. For V, J and clone size, that table is used; D and trimming come from the DNA. This sample carries roughly 150,000 clones, approximately 80% of them seen once, and the ten largest clones take about 10%. The V gene's germline CDR1 is MNHEY and CDR2 SVGAGI. CDR3 size: 14 residues. Unmatched junction bases numbered 1, after V lost 0 bases and J lost 2 bases.

The clonotype comes from a woman of 80 years or more with active or convalescent COVID-19. Sample: peripheral blood. The rearrangement joins TRBV6-5 to TRBJ2-7; TRBD1 matches 7 bases. CDR3 in amino acids: CASSYSTGTYEQYF. CDR3 nucleotides: TGTGCCAGCAGTTACTCGACAGGGACCTACGAGCAGTACTTC.